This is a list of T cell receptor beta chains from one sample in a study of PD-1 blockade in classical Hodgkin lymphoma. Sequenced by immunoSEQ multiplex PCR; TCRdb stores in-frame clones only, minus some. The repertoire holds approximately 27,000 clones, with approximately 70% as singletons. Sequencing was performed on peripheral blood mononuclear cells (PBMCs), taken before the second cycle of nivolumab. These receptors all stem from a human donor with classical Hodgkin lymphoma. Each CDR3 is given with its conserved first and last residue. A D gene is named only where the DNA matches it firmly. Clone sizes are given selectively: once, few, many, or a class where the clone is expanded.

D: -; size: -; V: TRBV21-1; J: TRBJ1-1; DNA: TGTGCCAGCAGCAACCTAAGGCGTTCAGACAGGAACACTGAAGCTTTCTTT; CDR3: CASSNLRRSDRNTEAFF
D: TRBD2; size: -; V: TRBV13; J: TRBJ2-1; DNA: TGTGCCAGCAGTTTAGAGCGGGTCCAGCGGGGGTTAAGTGAGCAGTTCTTC; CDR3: CASSLERVQRGLSEQFF
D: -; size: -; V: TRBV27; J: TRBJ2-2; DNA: TGTGCCAGCAGTTTGAGGTTAACCGGGGAGCTGTTTTTT; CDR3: CASSLRLTGELFF
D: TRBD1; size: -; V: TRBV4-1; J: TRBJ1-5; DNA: TGCGCCAGCAGCCAAGATAGCACAGGGGTTCGGCCCCAGCATTTT; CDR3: CASSQDSTGVRPQHF
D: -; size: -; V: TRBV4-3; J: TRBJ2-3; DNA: TGCGCCAGTAGCCCCTCCCAGACAGATACGCAGTATTTT; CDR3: CASSPSQTDTQYF
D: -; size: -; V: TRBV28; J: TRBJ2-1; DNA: TGTGCCAGCAGTTTGGGCGGCGGGCAGTTCTTC; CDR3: CASSLGGGQFF
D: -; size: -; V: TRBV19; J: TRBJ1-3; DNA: TGTGCCAGTAGTATAGCTGGAAACACCATATATTTT; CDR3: CASSIAGNTIYF
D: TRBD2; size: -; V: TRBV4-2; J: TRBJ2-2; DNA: TGTGCCAGCAGCCAGACCGTACTAGCGGGAGAAGGCACCGGGGAGCTGTTTTTT; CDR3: CASSQTVLAGEGTGELFF
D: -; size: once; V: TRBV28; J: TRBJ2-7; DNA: TGTGCCAGCGGAGAGGTGGGCGCGCAGTACTTC; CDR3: CASGEVGAQYF
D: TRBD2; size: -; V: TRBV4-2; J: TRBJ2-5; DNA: TGTGCCAGCAGCACCAAGAAATCCGGCGGGGGACAAGAGACCCAGTACTTC; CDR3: CASSTKKSGGGQETQYF
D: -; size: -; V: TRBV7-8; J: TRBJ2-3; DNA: TGTGCCAGCACCCTTACAGGTCTGACGCAGTATTTT; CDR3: CASTLTGLTQYF
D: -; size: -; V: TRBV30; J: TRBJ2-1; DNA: TGTGCCTGGACCGCGGGACTTCCCAACAATGAGCAGTTCTTC; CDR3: CAWTAGLPNNEQFF
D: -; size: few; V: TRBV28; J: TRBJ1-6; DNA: TGTGCCAGCAGTTTTTTCCCTGTCTCCCGTCCACCCCTCCACTTT; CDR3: CASSFFPVSRPPLHF
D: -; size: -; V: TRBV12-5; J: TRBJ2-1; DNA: TGTGCTAGTGGTTTGGGCCTTACACTCCGGGCTACGGAGGGCATTGAGCAGTTCTTC; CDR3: CASGLGLTLRATEGIEQFF
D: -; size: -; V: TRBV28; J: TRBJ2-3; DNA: TGTGCCAGCAGTTTTCTTCAGGGGCCAGATACGCAGTATTTT; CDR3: CASSFLQGPDTQYF
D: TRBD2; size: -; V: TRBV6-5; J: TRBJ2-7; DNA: TGTGCCAGCAGTCGTACTAGCGGCTACGAGCAGTACTTC; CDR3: CASSRTSGYEQYF
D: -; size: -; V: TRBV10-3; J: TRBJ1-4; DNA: TGTGCCATCAGTCCGACCCTTTTAGAAAAACTGTTTTTT; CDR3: CAISPTLLEKLFF
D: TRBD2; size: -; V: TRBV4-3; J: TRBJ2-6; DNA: TGCGCCAGCAGCCAAGAGTCAGCGGGGGGGGCCAACGTCCTGACTTTC; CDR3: CASSQESAGGANVLTF
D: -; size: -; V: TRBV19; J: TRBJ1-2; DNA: TGTGCCAGTAACCTGGGAGGGAACTATGGCTACACCTTC; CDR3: CASNLGGNYGYTF
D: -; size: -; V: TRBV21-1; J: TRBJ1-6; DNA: TGTGCCGGGTTTATGGGCCTCTATAATTCACCCCTCCACTTT; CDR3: CAGFMGLYNSPLHF
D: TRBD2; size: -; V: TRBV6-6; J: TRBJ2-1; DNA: TGTGCCAGCAGTTCGACTAGCGGGGGGGATAGTGAGCAGTTCTTC; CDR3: CASSSTSGGDSEQFF
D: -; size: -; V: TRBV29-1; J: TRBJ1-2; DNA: TGCAGCGCGGATAAGGACTACACCTTC; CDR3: CSADKDYTF
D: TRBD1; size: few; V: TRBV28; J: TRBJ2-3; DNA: TGTGCCAGCAGGACAGGGTTTCCAGATACGCAGTATTTT; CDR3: CASRTGFPDTQYF
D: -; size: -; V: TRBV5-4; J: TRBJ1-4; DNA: TGTGCCAGCAGCCTCCAGGGGGAAAAACTGTTTTTT; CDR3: CASSLQGEKLFF
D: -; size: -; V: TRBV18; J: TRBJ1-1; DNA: TGTGCCAGCTCAGCGGGTACGGGGGCCGTGAACACTGAAGCTTTCTTT; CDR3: CASSAGTGAVNTEAFF
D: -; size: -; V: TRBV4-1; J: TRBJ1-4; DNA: TGCGCCAGCAGCCAAGCCCACACCCTCGGGGATGAAAAACTGTTTTTT; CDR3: CASSQAHTLGDEKLFF
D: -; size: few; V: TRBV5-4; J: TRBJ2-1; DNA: TGTGCCAGCAGGATCGACAGGCTTACCTACAATGAGCAGTTCTTC; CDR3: CASRIDRLTYNEQFF
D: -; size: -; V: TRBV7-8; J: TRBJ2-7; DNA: TGTGCCAGCAGCTTAGTGGGGGGACCCCTCTCCTACGAGCAGTACTTC; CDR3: CASSLVGGPLSYEQYF
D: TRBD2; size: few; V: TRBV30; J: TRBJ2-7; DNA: TGTGCCTTCGAAAGGGCTAGCGGGAGTTCCTACGAGCAGTACTTC; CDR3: CAFERASGSSYEQYF
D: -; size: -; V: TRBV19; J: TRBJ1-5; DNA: TGTGCCAGTAGTATTGTGGGTGATAGCAATCAGCCCCAGCATTTT; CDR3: CASSIVGDSNQPQHF
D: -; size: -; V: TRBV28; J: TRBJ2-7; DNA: TGTGCCAGCAGTTTAAAGGCGGGCAGGAGATCCTACGAGCAGTACTTC; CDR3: CASSLKAGRRSYEQYF
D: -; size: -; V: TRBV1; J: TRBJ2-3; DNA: TGCACCAGCAGCCAAGGGGTAGCGGGGTTCACAGATACGCAGTATTTT; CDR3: CTSSQGVAGFTDTQYF
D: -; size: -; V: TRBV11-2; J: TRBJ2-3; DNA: TGTGCCAGCAGCCCAGAGACAGATACGCAGTATTTT; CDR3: CASSPETDTQYF
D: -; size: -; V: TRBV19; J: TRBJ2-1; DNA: TGTGCCAGTAGTAGTCAGGGTACGTCCTACAATGAGCAGTTCTTC; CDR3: CASSSQGTSYNEQFF
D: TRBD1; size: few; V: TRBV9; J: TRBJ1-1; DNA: TGTGCCAGCAGCGGGGGACAGGGGAACACTGAAGCTTTCTTT; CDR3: CASSGGQGNTEAFF
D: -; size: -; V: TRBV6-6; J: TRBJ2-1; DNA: TGTGCCAGCAGTTACTCTCTAGCTTACAATGAGCAGTTCTTC; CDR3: CASSYSLAYNEQFF
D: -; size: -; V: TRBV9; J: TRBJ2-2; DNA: TGTGCCAGCAGCGTAGTGGGGAGCGGGGAGCTGTTTTTT; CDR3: CASSVVGSGELFF
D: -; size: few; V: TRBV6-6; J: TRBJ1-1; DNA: TGTGCCAGCAGTACCCCGCGGAGTAACACTGAAGCTTTCTTT; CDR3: CASSTPRSNTEAFF
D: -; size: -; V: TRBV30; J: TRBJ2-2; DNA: TGTGCCTGGAGGTGGCGTGGGCCGATGAACACCGGGGAGCTGTTTTTT; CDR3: CAWRWRGPMNTGELFF
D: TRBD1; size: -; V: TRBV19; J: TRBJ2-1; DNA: TGTGCCAGTAGTATACGGACAGGGGAGTCGAGGAATGAGCAGTTCTTC; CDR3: CASSIRTGESRNEQFF
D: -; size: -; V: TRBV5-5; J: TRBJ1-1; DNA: TGTGCCAGCAGCTTGGCCGGGACGAGGAACACTGAAGCTTTCTTT; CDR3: CASSLAGTRNTEAFF
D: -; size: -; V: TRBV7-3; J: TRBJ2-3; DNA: TGTGCCAGCAGCTTATACCCGCGCGAGTTTGGCACAGATACGCAGTATTTT; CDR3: CASSLYPREFGTDTQYF
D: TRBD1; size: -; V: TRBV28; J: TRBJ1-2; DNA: TGTGCCAGCAGGGAGTGGGACAGGGTCTTCTATGGCTACACCTTC; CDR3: CASREWDRVFYGYTF
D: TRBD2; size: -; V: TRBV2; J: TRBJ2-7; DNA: TGTGCCAGCAGTGAAGGGGTAGCGGGAGGAAGGGCCTACGAGCAGTACTTC; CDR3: CASSEGVAGGRAYEQYF
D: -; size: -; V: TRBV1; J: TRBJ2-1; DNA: TGCACCAGCAGCCAAACTAGCGGGAGGGACAATGAGCAGTTCTTC; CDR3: CTSSQTSGRDNEQFF
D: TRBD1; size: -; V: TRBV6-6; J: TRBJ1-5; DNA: TGTGCCACGGACAGGGGTAGTCAGCCCCAGCATTTT; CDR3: CATDRGSQPQHF
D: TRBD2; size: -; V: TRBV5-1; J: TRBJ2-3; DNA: TGCGCCAGCAGCTCGGGACTAGCGGTATCAGATACGCAGTATTTT; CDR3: CASSSGLAVSDTQYF
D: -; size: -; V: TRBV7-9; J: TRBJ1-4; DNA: TGTGCCAGCAGCGTGGGACTACTTAATGAAAAACTGTTTTTT; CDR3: CASSVGLLNEKLFF
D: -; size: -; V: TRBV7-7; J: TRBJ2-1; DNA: TGTGCTAGCAGCTTAGTTCCGGGACAAAAAAATGAGCAGTTCTTC; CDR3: CASSLVPGQKNEQFF
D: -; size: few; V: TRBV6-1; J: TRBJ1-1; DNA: TGTGCCATCAGTGATGGGGAGAACACTGAAGCTTTCTTT; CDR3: CAISDGENTEAFF
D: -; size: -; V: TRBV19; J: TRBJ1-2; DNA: TGTGCCAGTAGTACCCTGACAGCCCCCTATGGCTACACCTTC; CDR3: CASSTLTAPYGYTF
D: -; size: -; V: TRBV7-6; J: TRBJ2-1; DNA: TGTGCCAGCAGCCGGCCCCACGGGGTTTACAATGAGCAGTTCTTC; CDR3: CASSRPHGVYNEQFF
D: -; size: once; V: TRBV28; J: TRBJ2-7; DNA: TGTGCCAGCAGTACCCACTCGTCATACGAGCAGTACTTC; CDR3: CASSTHSSYEQYF
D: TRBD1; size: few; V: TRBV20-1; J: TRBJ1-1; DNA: TGCAGTGCTACAGGGGGTGAAGCTTTCTTT; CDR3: CSATGGEAFF
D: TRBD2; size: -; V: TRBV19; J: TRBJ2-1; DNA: TGTGCCAGTAGTATAGGGGGGGGTAATGAGCAGTTCTTC; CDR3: CASSIGGGNEQFF
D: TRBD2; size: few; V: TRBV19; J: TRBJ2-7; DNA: TGTGCCAGTAGTATAGTCCCGGGAGGGTACGAGCAGTACTTC; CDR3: CASSIVPGGYEQYF
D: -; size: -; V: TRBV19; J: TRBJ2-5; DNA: TGTGCCAGTAGTAAGGGGTTCCAAGAGACCCAGTACTTC; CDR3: CASSKGFQETQYF
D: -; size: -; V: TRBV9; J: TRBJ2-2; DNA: TGTGCCAGCAGCGTAGCCGGCGGGGAGCTGTTTTTT; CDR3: CASSVAGGELFF